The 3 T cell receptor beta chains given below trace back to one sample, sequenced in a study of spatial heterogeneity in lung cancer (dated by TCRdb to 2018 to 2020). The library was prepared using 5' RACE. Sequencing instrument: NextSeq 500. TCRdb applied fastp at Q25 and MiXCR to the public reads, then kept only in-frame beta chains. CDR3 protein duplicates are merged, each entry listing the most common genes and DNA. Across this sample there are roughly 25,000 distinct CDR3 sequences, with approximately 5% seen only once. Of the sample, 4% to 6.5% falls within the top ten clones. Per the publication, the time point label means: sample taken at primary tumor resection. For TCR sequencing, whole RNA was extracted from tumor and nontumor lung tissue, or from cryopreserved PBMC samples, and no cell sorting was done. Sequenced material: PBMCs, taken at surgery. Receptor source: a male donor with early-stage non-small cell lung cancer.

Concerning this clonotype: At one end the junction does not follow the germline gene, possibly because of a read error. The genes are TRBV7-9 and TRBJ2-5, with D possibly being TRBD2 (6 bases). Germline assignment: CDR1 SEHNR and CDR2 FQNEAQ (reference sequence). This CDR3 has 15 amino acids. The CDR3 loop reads CVSSRRGSGGQTQYF. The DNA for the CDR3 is TGTGTCAGCAGCCGGAGGGGTTCCGGGGGACAGACCCAGTACTTC.

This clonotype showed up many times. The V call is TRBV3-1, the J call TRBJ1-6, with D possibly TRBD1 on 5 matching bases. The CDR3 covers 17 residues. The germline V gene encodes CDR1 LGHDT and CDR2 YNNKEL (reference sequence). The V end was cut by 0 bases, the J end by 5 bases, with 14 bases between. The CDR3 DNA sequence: TGTGCCAGCAGCCAAGAAAGGTCGGCAGGGAATAATTCACCCCTCCACTTT. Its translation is CASSQERSAGNNSPLHF.

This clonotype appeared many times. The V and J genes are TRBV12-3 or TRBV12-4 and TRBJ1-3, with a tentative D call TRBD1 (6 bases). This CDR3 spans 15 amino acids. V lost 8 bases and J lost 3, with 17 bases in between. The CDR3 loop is CASGDTGFGGNTIYF. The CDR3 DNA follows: TGTGCCAGCGGGGACACAGGTTTCGGTGGAAACACCATATATTTT.